The next 27 T cell receptor beta chains were all read from a single sample in a study of blood T cells in healthy people across ages. A second roughly 6 to 12 cycle PCR used barcoded and J-beta primers. Each CDR3 protein gets one entry after TCRdb re-called the 5' RACE reads with MiXCR. The data show around 990,000 distinct CDR3 sequences, 20% to 25% seen once. The data also belong to a second study, concerning T cells of mothers and their children.

The sequencing sample was made of blood. These receptors came from a girl aged 2 to 10 in good health.

This clonotype was observed a few times. V usage is TRBV4-1 and J usage is TRBJ1-3; no clear D. Trimming shortened V by 2 bases and J by 0 bases, and 11 bases separated the two germline ends. This CDR3 is built from 16 residues. The germline CDR1 and CDR2 sequences are MGHRA and YSYEKL. For the CDR3, the DNA is TGCGCCAGCAGCCAAATCCGGGATACCTCTGGAAACACCATATATTTT. It translates to CASSQIRDTSGNTIYF.

This clonotype was counted at least ten times. This chain uses TRBV6-6 with TRBJ2-5, with D unresolved. Germline assignment: CDR1 MNHNY and CDR2 SVGAGI (reference sequence). V lost 5 bases to trimming and J lost 0 bases, with 4 bases between them. The CDR3 runs 12 residues. The CDR3 here is CASSADQETQYF. CDR3 DNA: TGTGCCAGCAGTGCAGACCAAGAGACCCAGTACTTC.

The V gene is TRBV5-5, the J gene TRBJ1-4, with D possibly being TRBD1 (5 bases). CDR1 is SGHKS and CDR2 is YYEKEE in the germline V gene (reference sequence). Trimming cost V 1 base and J 7 bases, with 17 bases left between them. This CDR3 has 16 residues. The CDR3 nucleotides are TGTGCCAGCAGCTTGAATGTAATGGGGGGTAGTGAAAAACTGTTTTTT. Its translation: CASSLNVMGGSEKLFF.

This chain connects TRBV11-2 to TRBJ2-7; unclear D gene. This CDR3 is built from 14 residues. Per germline, CDR1 SGHAT and CDR2 FQNNGV. Trimming took 4 bases from V and 5 from J, leaving 15 bases between them. CDR3 region: CASSSFSGVHEQYF. The CDR3 region has the DNA TGTGCCAGCAGCTCATTCAGTGGTGTTCACGAGCAGTACTTC.

This clonotype came up a few times. V usage is TRBV2 and J usage is TRBJ2-1; no definite D call. The J call may be incorrect, as the DNA end agrees better with TRBJ2-5. The CDR3 is made up of 13 amino acids. The germline CDR1 and CDR2 sequences are SNHLY and FYNNEI. The CDR3 is CASSGLVSETQYF. The CDR3 DNA sequence: TGTGCCAGCAGTGGGCTAGTAAGCGAGACCCAGTACTTC.

This clonotype was counted only a few times. The rearrangement links TRBV28 to TRBJ2-5, with D uncertain. The CDR3 contains 14 residues. Trimming removed 3 bases at V and 4 bases at J, with 12 bases between. Germline V gene data show CDR1 as MDHEN and CDR2 as SYDVKM. The DNA of the CDR3 is TGTGCCAGCAGTTTTTGGGGTGGCGGAGAGACCCAGTACTTC. Its protein is CASSFWGGGETQYF. The complete variable domain, with remaining parts taken from reference TRBV28 and TRBJ2-5, reads DVKVTQSSRYLVKRTGEKVFLECVQDMDHENMFWYRQDPGLGLRLIYFSYDVKMKEKGDIPEGYSVSREKKERFSLILESASTNQTSMYLCASSFWGGGETQYFGPGTRLLVL.

This chain joins TRBV19 and TRBJ2-5; weak D call: TRBD2 (6 bases). Germline CDR1 LNHDA, CDR2 SQIVND (reference sequence). V was trimmed by 3 bases and J by 4 bases, leaving 21 bases between them. There are 17 residues in the CDR3. The CDR3 nucleotides are TGTGCCAGTAGTATTCGGTCGAAGGTACCCGGGAGAGAGACCCAGTACTTC. Translation: CASSIRSKVPGRETQYF.

The V gene is TRBV11-3, the J gene TRBJ2-7, with D uncertain. V lost 6 bases and J lost 0, with 15 bases in between. Germline CDR1 SGHNT, CDR2 YENEEA. This CDR3 is 15 amino acids long. CDR3 in amino acids: CASSPPQAASYEQYF. CDR3 bases: TGTGCCAGCAGTCCTCCCCAAGCAGCCTCCTACGAGCAGTACTTC. The whole variable domain, remainder taken from reference TRBV11-3 and TRBJ2-7, is EAGVVQSPRYKIIEKKQPVAFWCNPISGHNTLYWYLQNLGQGPELLIRYENEEAVDDSQLPKDRFSAERLKGVDSTLKIQPAELGDSAVYLCASSPPQAASYEQYFGPGTRLTVT.

The genes are TRBV19 and TRBJ1-1, with D perhaps matching TRBD1 (5 bases). V was shortened by 6 bases and J by 7 bases, with 12 bases between the two germline ends. Looked up from germline, CDR1 is LNHDA and CDR2 is SQIVND (reference sequence). The CDR3 is 12 amino acids. The CDR3 DNA reads TGTGCCAGTAGCTCGGGGACCTATGAAGCTTTCTTT. Encoded protein: CASSSGTYEAFF. The variable domain in full, with the rest retrieved from reference TRBV19 and TRBJ1-1, is DGGITQSPKYLFRKEGQNVTLSCEQNLNHDAMYWYRQDPGQGLRLIYYSQIVNDFQKGDIAEGYSVSREKKESFPLTVTSAQKNPTAFYLCASSSGTYEAFFGQGTRLTVV.

In its sample, this clonotype was seen a few times. The J gene is TRBJ1-1, the V gene TRBV28, with 8 bases identical to TRBD1. V trimming: 4 bases; J trimming: 4 bases; junction bases outside the gene matches: 8. CDR1 is MDHEN, CDR2 SYDVKM, per germline. This CDR3 is built from 15 residues. CDR3 sequence (DNA): TGTGCCAGCAGTTCCCCTGGACAGGGCCGCACTGAAGCTTTCTTT. This translates into CASSSPGQGRTEAFF.

The chain joins TRBV24-1 to TRBJ2-5, with 8 bases matching TRBD2. Germline V lookup: CDR1 KGHDR, CDR2 SFDVKD. This CDR3 is built from 13 residues. J was trimmed by 2 bases and V by 7 bases; bases with no gene match: 2. The CDR3, as DNA: TGTGCCACCAGGGAGCGGGGGCAAGAGACCCAGTACTTC. It yields the protein CATRERGQETQYF.

In its sample, this clonotype was seen once. The rearrangement uses TRBV19 and TRBJ1-1; possibly TRBD1 for D (6 bases). Germline V lookup: CDR1 LNHDA, CDR2 SQIVND (reference sequence). There are 14 residues in the CDR3. V was trimmed by 5 bases and J by 1 base, leaving 11 bases between them. CDR3 protein: CASSAKGGNTEAFF. The CDR3 DNA sequence: TGTGCCAGTAGTGCGAAAGGGGGGAACACTGAAGCTTTCTTT.

This clonotype was seen only a few times. V gene TRBV7-2 combines with J gene TRBJ2-5; tentatively, D is TRBD1 (6 bases). The CDR3 consists of 15 residues. Germline values: CDR1 SGHTA, CDR2 FQGNSA. Trimming took 4 bases from V and 1 from J, leaving 13 bases between them. CDR3 bases: TGTGCCAGCAGCTGGTTAAGGGGGTCCCAAGAGACCCAGTACTTC. Protein sequence: CASSWLRGSQETQYF.

The chain has TRBV6-6 and TRBJ2-1, with 7 positions matching TRBD2. After removal of 8 bases from V and 4 bases from J, the junction contained 5 bases not matched to a gene. Per the germline V gene, CDR1 is MNHNY and CDR2 is SVGAGI (reference sequence). The CDR3 runs 13 residues. The CDR3 protein is CASGGDLYNEQFF. CDR3 nucleotides: TGTGCCAGCGGGGGGGACTTATACAATGAGCAGTTCTTC.

This clonotype was found a few times. The chain is built from TRBV29-1 and TRBJ2-3; D is unresolved. V lost 4 bases and J lost 8, with 16 bases in between. The germline V gene has CDR1 SQVTM and CDR2 ANQGSEA. CDR3 length equals 13 residues. The CDR3 spells CSVGGPLFGTQYF. The CDR3 coding sequence is TGCAGCGTTGGGGGTCCGCTCTTTGGTACGCAGTATTTT.

This clonotype was detected many times. The chain links TRBV29-1 to TRBJ2-7, with TRBD2 identical over 10 bases. This CDR3 has 14 amino acids. The ends lost 5 bases at V and 7 bases at J; junction bases unmatched: 11. CDR1 is SQVTM and CDR2 is ANQGSEA in the germline V gene. Written as DNA, the CDR3 is TGCAGCGTTAACGGGCTAGCGGGAGCGCTGGAGCAGTACTTC. Residues: CSVNGLAGALEQYF.

This chain connects TRBV29-1 to TRBJ1-2; TRBD1 might be the D (5 bases). CDR3 length: 13 amino acids. Germline lookup yields CDR1 SQVTM and CDR2 ANQGSEA. Trimming removed 3 bases at V and 3 bases at J, with 11 bases between. This CDR3 reads CSVDYRSDYGYTF. The CDR3 coding sequence is TGCAGCGTTGACTACAGGTCCGACTATGGCTACACCTTC.

This sequence joins TRBV29-1 and TRBJ2-1; tentatively, D is TRBD1 (5 bases). CDR1 SQVTM and CDR2 ANQGSEA come from the germline V gene. The CDR3 is made up of 13 amino acids. Trimming removed 8 bases at V and 6 bases at J, with 17 bases between. CDR3 DNA sequence: TGCAGCCCCACTGCAGGGTTAGGCAATGAGCAGTTCTTC. Protein: CSPTAGLGNEQFF.

The chain couples TRBV7-9 to TRBJ2-7; D is perhaps TRBD2 (6 bases). CDR3 length equals 13 residues. Germline V gene data show CDR1 as SEHNR and CDR2 as FQNEAQ (reference sequence). With 6 bases removed from V and 7 bases from J, the gap between germline ends came to 16 bases. The CDR3 loop reads CASRLDYGMEQYF. For the CDR3, the DNA is TGTGCCAGCAGACTGGACTATGGGATGGAGCAGTACTTC.

The J gene is TRBJ2-3, the V gene TRBV20-1; 11 positions agree with TRBD2. CDR1 DFQATT and CDR2 SNEGSKA come from the germline V gene (reference sequence). After removal of 6 bases from V and 5 bases from J, the junction contained 7 bases not matched to a gene. The CDR3 length is 14 residues. Written as DNA, the CDR3 is TGCAGTGCCACACTAGCGGGGGTCCAAGATACGCAGTATTTT. This gives the protein CSATLAGVQDTQYF.

The rearrangement uses TRBV9 and TRBJ2-5; tentative D call: TRBD2 (6 bases). TRBJ2-1 explains the end of the DNA better; the J call may be wrong. The CDR3 is 12 residues long. Per the germline V gene, CDR1 is SGDLS and CDR2 is YYNGEE. The CDR3 nucleotides read TGTGCCAGCAGCGAGACTAGTAATGAGCAGTTCTTC. Encoded protein: CASSETSNEQFF.

V usage is TRBV10-3 and J usage is TRBJ1-5; possible D gene TRBD1, 6 bases. Germline V gives CDR1 ENHRY, CDR2 SYGVKD. Between the trimmed V and J ends, which lost 10 bases and 4 bases, there was a span of 17 bases. The CDR3 has 14 residues. The DNA of the CDR3 is TGTGCCACACGACTGGCAGGGGAAAATCAGCCCCAGCATTTT. Translating gives CATRLAGENQPQHF.

This clonotype was picked up many times. The rearrangement joins TRBV29-1 to TRBJ2-7; 7 positions agree with TRBD1. Germline loops: CDR1 SQVTM, CDR2 ANQGSEA. With 4 bases clipped from V and 3 bases from J, the junction kept 6 bases outside the gene matches. The CDR3 has 13 amino acids. This chain's CDR3 is CSVVFGTDYEQYF. The CDR3 DNA sequence: TGCAGCGTTGTTTTTGGGACAGACTACGAGCAGTACTTC.

V gene TRBV29-1 combines with J gene TRBJ1-2; no clear D gene. The V gene lost 0 bases and the J gene lost 8 bases, with 13 bases spanning the gap. CDR3 length equals 13 residues. CDR1 SQVTM and CDR2 ANQGSEA come from the germline V gene. This CDR3 reads CSVEDLPVRGYTF. In nucleotides, the CDR3 is TGCAGCGTTGAAGATCTCCCGGTTAGAGGCTACACCTTC.

V gene TRBV29-1 combines with J gene TRBJ2-6, with TRBD2 identical over 7 bases. V gave up 5 bases and J gave up 2 bases; unmatched junction bases: 0. CDR3 length: 13 residues. Per the germline V gene, CDR1 is SQVTM and CDR2 is ANQGSEA. For the CDR3, the DNA is TGCAGCGTTCGGGGGGCTGGGGCCAACGTCCTGACTTTC. Encoded protein: CSVRGAGANVLTF.

In regard to this clonotype: Sequence at one end of the junction differs from germline and may be a read error. The V and J genes are TRBV7-6 and TRBJ2-5; tentatively, D is TRBD2 (5 bases). The CDR3 runs to 13 residues. From germline, CDR1 is SGHVS and CDR2 FNYEAQ. The CDR3 DNA reads TGTGCCAGCAGCTTCGAGGGTTCGGGCGAGCAGTGCTTC. This translates into CASSFEGSGEQCF.

Remarks on this clonotype: One end of the junction varies from germline; a read error may be responsible. This chain connects TRBV14 to TRBJ2-3, with D uncertain. The CDR3 consists of 15 residues. Germline CDR1 is SGHDN and CDR2 is FVKESK. The CDR3 loop is CACSQVYHQTDTQYF. The DNA for the CDR3 is TGTGCCTGCAGCCAAGTGTATCACCAAACAGATACGCAGTATTTT.